This TCR beta chain was captured in a study of cytomegalovirus exposure and HLA in healthy donors. V was trimmed by 4 bases and J by 5 bases, leaving 15 bases between them. There are 15 residues in the CDR3. Germline CDR1 is SNHLY and CDR2 is FYNNEI. General observations from the study: A list of 150 or so TCR beta chains associated with cytomegalovirus was given. Upon later analysis, TCR association rates were observed to vary by HLA locus, being highest for DRB1 and lowest for HLA-C. Earlier results showed most TCR beta V segments being productive about 87% or about 30% of the time.

60 Vbeta and 13 Jbeta primers were used in PCR. Original processing notes: Unique TCR beta chains totaled around 86 million in a later count, with approximately 10 million of them shared. Sequencing was performed with immunoSEQ multiplex PCR; in TCRdb, only in-frame clones are kept and a portion is missing. The V and J calls and clone size were taken over from that table, and D and trimming were inferred from the DNA. The sample lists over 200,000 clones, more than 75% occurring once. With respect to this clone: Its antigen is currently unknown.

The rearrangement joins TRBV2 to TRBJ1-5; the D gene is possibly TRBD1 (6 bases). The receptor comes from a human donor in good health. The sample comprised PBMCs. For the CDR3, the DNA is TGTGCCAGCAGTGGGGACATGAGCTTTTATCAGCCCCAGCATTTT. Its protein is CASSGDMSFYQPQHF.